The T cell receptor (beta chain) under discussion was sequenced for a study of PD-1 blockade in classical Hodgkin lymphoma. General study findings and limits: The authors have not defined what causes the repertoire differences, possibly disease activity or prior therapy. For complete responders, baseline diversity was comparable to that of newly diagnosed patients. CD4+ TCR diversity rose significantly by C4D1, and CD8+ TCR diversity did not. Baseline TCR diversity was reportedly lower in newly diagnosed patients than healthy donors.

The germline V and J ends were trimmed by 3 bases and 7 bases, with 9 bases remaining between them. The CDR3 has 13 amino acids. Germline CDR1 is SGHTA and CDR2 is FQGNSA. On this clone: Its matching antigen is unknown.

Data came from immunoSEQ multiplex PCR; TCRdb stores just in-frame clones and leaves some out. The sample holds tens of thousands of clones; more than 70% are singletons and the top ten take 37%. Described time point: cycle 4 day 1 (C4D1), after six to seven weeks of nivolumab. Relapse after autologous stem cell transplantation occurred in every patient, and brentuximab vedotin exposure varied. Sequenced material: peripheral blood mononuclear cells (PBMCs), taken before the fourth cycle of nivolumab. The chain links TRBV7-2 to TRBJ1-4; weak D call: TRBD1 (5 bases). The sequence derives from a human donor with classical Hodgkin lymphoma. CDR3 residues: CASSLRGGEKLFF. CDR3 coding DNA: TGTGCCAGCAGCTTGAGGGGAGGTGAAAAACTGTTTTTT.